The 8 T cell receptor beta chains listed next were all sequenced from one sample in a study of blood T cell repertoires in COVID-19. This table comes from immunoSEQ multiplex PCR, and its TCRdb copy is limited to in-frame clones, with some not included. The table lists a few hundred thousand clones, more than 75% of them singletons. The specimen was PBMCs or T cells enriched from blood (not recorded which). These receptors all stem from a woman aged 18-29 years who had recovered from COVID-19.

The CDR3: CASSVGPRTGGDEQFF. In nucleotides, the CDR3 is TGTGCCAGCAGCGTAGGGCCACGCACCGGAGGGGATGAGCAGTTCTTC. This rearrangement joins TRBV9 to TRBJ2-1, with D perhaps TRBD2 (6 bases). The CDR3 extends over 16 amino acids. The germline V gene has CDR1 SGDLS and CDR2 YYNGEE. V lost 0 bases and J lost 8, with 18 bases in between. The entire variable domain, with the rest obtained from reference TRBV9 and TRBJ2-1, is as follows: DSGVTQTPKHLITATGQRVTLRCSPRSGDLSVYWYQQSLDQGLQFLIQYYNGEERAKGNILERFSAQQFPDLHSELNLSSLELGDSALYFCASSVGPRTGGDEQFFGPGTRLTVL.

The V call is TRBV2, the J call TRBJ2-3, with D tentatively TRBD2 (5 bases). This CDR3 has 13 amino acids. V was trimmed by 8 bases and J by 3 bases, leaving 12 bases between them. Per germline, CDR1 SNHLY and CDR2 FYNNEI. In DNA, the CDR3 is TGTGCCAGCGGTACCTCGGGAACAGATACGCAGTATTTT. This codes for CASGTSGTDTQYF.

The chain recombines TRBV7-8 with TRBJ2-7, with D possibly TRBD1 on 5 matching bases. The CDR3 has 15 amino acids. Trimming cost V 2 bases and J 4 bases, with 15 bases left between them. The germline gives CDR1 SGHVS, CDR2 FQNEAQ. CDR3 in amino acids: CASSLSRDSNYEQYF. The CDR3 nucleotides are TGTGCCAGCAGCTTAAGCCGCGACAGCAATTACGAGCAGTACTTC.

This sequence joins TRBV27 and TRBJ1-2, with D perhaps TRBD1 (6 bases). The germline CDR1 and CDR2 sequences are MNHEY and SMNVEV (reference sequence). The CDR3 extends over 16 amino acids. Trimming removed 6 bases at V and 8 bases at J, with 25 bases between. The CDR3 sequence: CASSPLPLDRQVGYTF. CDR3 nucleotide sequence: TGTGCCAGCAGCCCACTCCCCCTCGACAGGCAGGTGGGCTACACCTTC.

This clone came up once. The V call is TRBV28, the J call TRBJ2-5; D unclear. The germline V gene has CDR1 MDHEN and CDR2 SYDVKM. V lost 6 bases and J 5 bases, leaving 13 bases between the germline ends. The CDR3 consists of 13 residues. The CDR3 is CASRGPGRETQYF. For the CDR3, the DNA is TGTGCCAGCAGGGGCCCCGGAAGGGAGACCCAGTACTTC. Filled out from reference TRBV28 and TRBJ2-5, the complete variable domain reads DVKVTQSSRYLVKRTGEKVFLECVQDMDHENMFWYRQDPGLGLRLIYFSYDVKMKEKGDIPEGYSVSREKKERFSLILESASTNQTSMYLCASRGPGRETQYFGPGTRLLVL.

The chain joins TRBV15 to TRBJ1-1, with 9 bases aligning to TRBD1. Germline V gene data show CDR1 as LNHNV and CDR2 as YYDKDF (reference sequence). The V and J ends lost 2 bases and 5 bases, in that order; junction bases with no gene match: 6. The CDR3 contains 15 residues. The CDR3 here is CATSRYRGLWTEAFF. CDR3 sequence (DNA): TGTGCCACCAGCAGATACAGGGGGCTGTGGACTGAAGCTTTCTTT.

This chain connects TRBV7-8 to TRBJ1-4, with D maybe TRBD1 (5 bases). Trimming removed 5 bases at V and 4 bases at J, with 11 bases between. CDR3 length equals 14 residues. Germline V gene data show CDR1 as SGHVS and CDR2 as FQNEAQ. In DNA form, the CDR3 reads TGTGCCAGCAGCCCCGGGGGTAATAATGAAAAACTGTTTTTT. It specifies CASSPGGNNEKLFF. Combining the CDR3 with reference TRBV7-8 and TRBJ1-4 gives the whole variable domain GAGVSQSPRYKVAKRGQDVALRCDPISGHVSLFWYQQALGQGPEFLTYFQNEAQLDKSGLPSDRFFAERPEGSVSTLKIQRTQQEDSAVYLCASSPGGNNEKLFFGSGTQLSVL.

The V and J genes are TRBV4-1 and TRBJ1-6, with D possibly being TRBD1 (5 bases). Germline CDR1 MGHRA, CDR2 YSYEKL. The germline V and J ends were trimmed by 0 bases and 8 bases, with 11 bases remaining between them. The CDR3 spans 15 residues. This chain's CDR3 is CASSQEGGVDSPLHF. The CDR3 region has the DNA TGCGCCAGCAGCCAAGAGGGGGGAGTTGATTCACCCCTCCACTTT.